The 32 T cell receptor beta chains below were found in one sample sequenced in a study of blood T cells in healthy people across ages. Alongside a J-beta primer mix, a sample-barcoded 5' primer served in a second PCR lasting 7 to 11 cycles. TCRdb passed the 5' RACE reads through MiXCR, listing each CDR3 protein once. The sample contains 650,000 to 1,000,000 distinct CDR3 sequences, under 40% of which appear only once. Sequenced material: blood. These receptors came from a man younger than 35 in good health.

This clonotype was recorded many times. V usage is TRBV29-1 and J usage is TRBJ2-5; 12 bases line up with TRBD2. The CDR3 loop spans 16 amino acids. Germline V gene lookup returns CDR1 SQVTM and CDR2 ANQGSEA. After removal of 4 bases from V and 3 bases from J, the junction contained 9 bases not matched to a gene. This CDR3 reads CSVGVPWTSGKETQYF. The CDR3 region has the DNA TGCAGCGTTGGAGTCCCTTGGACTAGCGGGAAAGAGACCCAGTACTTC.

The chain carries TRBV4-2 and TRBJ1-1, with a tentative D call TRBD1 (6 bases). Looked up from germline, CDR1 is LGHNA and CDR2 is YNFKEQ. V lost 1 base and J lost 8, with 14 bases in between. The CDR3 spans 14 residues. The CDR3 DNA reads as TGTGCCAGCAGCCAAGCACAGGGAATCAGGGAAGCTTTCTTT. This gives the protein CASSQAQGIREAFF.

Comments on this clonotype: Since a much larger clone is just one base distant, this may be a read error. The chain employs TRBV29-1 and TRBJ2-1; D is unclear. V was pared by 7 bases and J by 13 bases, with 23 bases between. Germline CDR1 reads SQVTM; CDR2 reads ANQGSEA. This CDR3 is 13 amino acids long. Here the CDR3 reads CSAGVGRQETQFF. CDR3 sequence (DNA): TGCAGCGCTGGGGTCGGACGCCAAGAGACCCAGTTCTTC.

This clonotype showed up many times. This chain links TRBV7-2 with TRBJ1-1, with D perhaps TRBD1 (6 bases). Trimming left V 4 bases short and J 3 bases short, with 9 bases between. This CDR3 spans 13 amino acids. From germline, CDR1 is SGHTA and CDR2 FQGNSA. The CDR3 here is CASSYRVDTEAFF. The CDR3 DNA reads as TGTGCCAGCAGCTACAGGGTCGACACTGAAGCTTTCTTT. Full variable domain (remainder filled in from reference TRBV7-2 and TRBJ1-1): GAGVSQSPSNKVTEKGKDVELRCDPISGHTALYWYRQSLGQGLEFLIYFQGNSAPDKSGLPSDRFSAERTGGSVSTLTIQRTQQEDSAVYLCASSYRVDTEAFFGQGTRLTVV.

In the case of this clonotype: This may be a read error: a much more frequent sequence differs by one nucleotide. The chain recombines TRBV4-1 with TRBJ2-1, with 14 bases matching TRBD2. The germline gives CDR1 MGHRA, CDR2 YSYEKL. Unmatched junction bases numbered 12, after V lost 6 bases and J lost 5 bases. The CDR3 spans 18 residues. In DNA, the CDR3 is TGCGCCAGCAGTAGGGGACTAGCGGGGGTCCCCTACCACAATGAGCAGTTCTTC. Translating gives CASSRGLAGVPYHNEQFF.

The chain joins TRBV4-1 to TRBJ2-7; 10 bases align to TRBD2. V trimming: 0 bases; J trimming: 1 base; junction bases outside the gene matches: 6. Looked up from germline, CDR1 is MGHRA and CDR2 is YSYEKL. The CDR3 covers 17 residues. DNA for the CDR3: TGCGCCAGCAGCCAAGATGGTCCACTAGCGGGGTCCTACGAGCAGTACTTC. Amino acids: CASSQDGPLAGSYEQYF.

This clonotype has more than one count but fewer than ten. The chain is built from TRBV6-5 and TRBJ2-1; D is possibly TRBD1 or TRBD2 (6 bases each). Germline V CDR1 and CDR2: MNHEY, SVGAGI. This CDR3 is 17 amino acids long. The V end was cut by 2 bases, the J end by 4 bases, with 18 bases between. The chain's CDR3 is CASSYAFGGEKYNEQFF. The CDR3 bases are TGTGCCAGCAGTTACGCGTTCGGGGGCGAGAAATACAATGAGCAGTTCTTC.

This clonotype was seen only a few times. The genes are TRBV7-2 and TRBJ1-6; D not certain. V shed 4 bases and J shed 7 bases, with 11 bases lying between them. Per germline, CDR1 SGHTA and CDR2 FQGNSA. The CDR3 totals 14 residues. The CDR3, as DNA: TGTGCCAGCAGCTCCGACGGGGAAAATTCACCCCTCCACTTT. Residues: CASSSDGENSPLHF.

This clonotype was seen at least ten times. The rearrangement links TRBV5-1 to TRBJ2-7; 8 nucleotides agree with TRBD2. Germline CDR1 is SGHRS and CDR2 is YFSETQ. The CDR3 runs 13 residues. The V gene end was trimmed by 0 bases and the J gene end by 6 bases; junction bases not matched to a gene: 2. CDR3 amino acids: CASSLAGTSEQYF. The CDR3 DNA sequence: TGCGCCAGCAGCTTGGCCGGGACTAGCGAGCAGTACTTC.

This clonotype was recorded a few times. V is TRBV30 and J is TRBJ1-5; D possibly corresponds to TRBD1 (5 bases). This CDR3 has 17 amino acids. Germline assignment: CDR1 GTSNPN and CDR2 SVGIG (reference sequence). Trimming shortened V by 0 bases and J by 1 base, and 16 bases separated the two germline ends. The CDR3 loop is CAWSVEKGRLSNQPQHF. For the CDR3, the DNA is TGTGCCTGGAGTGTCGAGAAGGGACGACTCAGCAATCAGCCCCAGCATTTT.

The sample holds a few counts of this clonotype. CDR3 in DNA: TGTGCCAGCAGCCGTTACTGGGGCTCAACCTACGAGCAGTACTTC. As protein: CASSRYWGSTYEQYF. This chain connects TRBV5-5 to TRBJ2-7; weak D call: TRBD1 (5 bases). The length of the CDR3 is 15 residues. The V and J ends lost 4 bases and 2 bases respectively, with 16 bases between them. Germline lookup yields CDR1 SGHKS and CDR2 YYEKEE (reference sequence).

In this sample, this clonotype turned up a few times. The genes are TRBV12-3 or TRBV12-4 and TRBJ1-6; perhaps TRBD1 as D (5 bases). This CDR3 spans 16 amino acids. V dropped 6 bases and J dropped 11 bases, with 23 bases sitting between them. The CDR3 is CASSSLWDPTPAPLHF. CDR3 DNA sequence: TGTGCCAGCAGCTCACTGTGGGACCCTACGCCGGCACCCCTCCACTTT.

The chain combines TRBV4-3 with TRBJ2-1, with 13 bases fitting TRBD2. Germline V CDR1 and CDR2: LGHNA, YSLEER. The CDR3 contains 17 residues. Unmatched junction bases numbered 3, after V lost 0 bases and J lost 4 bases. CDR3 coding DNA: TGCGCCAGCAGCCAAGATAAGGGACTAGCGGGGTACAATGAGCAGTTCTTC. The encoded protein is CASSQDKGLAGYNEQFF.

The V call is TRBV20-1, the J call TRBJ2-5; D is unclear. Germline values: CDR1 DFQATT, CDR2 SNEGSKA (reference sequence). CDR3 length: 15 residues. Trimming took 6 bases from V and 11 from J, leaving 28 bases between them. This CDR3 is CSADKRGAAYKEQYF. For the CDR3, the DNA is TGCAGTGCCGACAAACGCGGTGCTGCCTACAAGGAGCAGTACTTC.

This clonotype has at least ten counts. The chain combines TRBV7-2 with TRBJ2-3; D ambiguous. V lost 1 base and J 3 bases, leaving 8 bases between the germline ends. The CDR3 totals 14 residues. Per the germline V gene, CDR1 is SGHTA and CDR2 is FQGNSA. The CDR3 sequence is CASSLGFSTDTQYF. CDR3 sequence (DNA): TGTGCCAGCAGCTTAGGCTTCTCGACAGATACGCAGTATTTT. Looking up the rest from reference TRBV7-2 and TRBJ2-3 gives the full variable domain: GAGVSQSPSNKVTEKGKDVELRCDPISGHTALYWYRQSLGQGLEFLIYFQGNSAPDKSGLPSDRFSAERTGGSVSTLTIQRTQQEDSAVYLCASSLGFSTDTQYFGPGTRLTVL.

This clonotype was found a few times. The CDR3 reads CASRTSTSGGLFWGELFF. DNA of the CDR3: TGTGCCAGCAGGACCTCGACTAGCGGGGGTCTCTTCTGGGGGGAGCTGTTTTTT. This rearrangement joins TRBV28 to TRBJ2-2, with 12 bases lining up with TRBD2. Germline assignment: CDR1 MDHEN and CDR2 SYDVKM. This CDR3 contains 18 residues. Trimming took 6 bases from V and 8 from J; bases not matched to a gene: 16.

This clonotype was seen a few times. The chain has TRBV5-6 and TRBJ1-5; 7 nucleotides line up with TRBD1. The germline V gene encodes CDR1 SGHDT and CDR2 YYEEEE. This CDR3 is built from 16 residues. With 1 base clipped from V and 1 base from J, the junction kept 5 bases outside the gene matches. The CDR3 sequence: CASSLKRTGSNQPQHF. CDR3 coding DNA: TGTGCCAGCAGCTTGAAACGGACAGGAAGCAATCAGCCCCAGCATTTT. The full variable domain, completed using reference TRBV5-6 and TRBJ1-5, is DAGVTQSPTHLIKTRGQQVTLRCSPKSGHDTVSWYQQALGQGPQFIFQYYEEEERQRGNFPDRFSGHQFPNYSSELNVNALLLGDSALYLCASSLKRTGSNQPQHFGDGTRLSIL.

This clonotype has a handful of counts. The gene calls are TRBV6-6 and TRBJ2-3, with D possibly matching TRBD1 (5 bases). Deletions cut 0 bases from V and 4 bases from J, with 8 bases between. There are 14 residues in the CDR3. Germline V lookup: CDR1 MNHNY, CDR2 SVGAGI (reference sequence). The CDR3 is CASSYSTRADTQYF. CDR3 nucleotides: TGTGCCAGCAGTTACTCGACCAGGGCAGATACGCAGTATTTT.

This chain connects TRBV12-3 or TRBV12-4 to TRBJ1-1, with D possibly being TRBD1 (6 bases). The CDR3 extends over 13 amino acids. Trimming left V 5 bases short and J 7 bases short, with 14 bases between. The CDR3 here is CASSPDRRGEAFF. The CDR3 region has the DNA TGTGCCAGCAGTCCGGACAGACGGGGTGAAGCTTTCTTT.

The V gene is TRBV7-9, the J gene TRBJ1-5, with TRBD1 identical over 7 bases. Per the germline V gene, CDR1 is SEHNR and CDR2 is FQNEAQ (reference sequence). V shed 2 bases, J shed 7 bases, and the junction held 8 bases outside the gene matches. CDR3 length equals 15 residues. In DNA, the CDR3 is TGTGCCAGCAGCTTATCAGGGGGGAACGGGCAGCCCCAGCATTTT. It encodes CASSLSGGNGQPQHF.

The CDR3 bases are TGTGCCAGCAGAGCGGACCCCTACGAGCAGTACTTC. It specifies CASRADPYEQYF. The rearrangement joins TRBV6-5 to TRBJ2-7; TRBD2 might be the D (5 bases). This CDR3 is built from 12 residues. Germline-derived CDR1 and CDR2 are MNHEY and SVGAGI. The germline V and J ends were trimmed by 6 bases and 2 bases, with 8 bases remaining between them.

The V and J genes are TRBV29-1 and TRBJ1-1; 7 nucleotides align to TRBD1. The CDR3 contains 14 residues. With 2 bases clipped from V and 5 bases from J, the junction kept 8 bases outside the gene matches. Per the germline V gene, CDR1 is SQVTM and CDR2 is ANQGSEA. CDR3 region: CSVESARGKTEAFF. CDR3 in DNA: TGCAGCGTTGAAAGTGCCAGGGGGAAGACTGAAGCTTTCTTT.

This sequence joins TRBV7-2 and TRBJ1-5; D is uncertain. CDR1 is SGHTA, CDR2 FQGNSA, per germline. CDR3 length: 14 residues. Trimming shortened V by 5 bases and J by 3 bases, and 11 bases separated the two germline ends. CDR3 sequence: CASSGGRDNQPQHF. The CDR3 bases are TGTGCCAGCAGCGGAGGGAGGGACAATCAGCCCCAGCATTTT.

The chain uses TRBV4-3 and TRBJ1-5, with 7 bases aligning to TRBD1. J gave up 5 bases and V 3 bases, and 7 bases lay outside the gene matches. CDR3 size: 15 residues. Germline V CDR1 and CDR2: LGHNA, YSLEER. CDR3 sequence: CASSQRTGLDQPQHF. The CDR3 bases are TGCGCCAGCAGCCAGAGGACAGGATTGGATCAGCCCCAGCATTTT.

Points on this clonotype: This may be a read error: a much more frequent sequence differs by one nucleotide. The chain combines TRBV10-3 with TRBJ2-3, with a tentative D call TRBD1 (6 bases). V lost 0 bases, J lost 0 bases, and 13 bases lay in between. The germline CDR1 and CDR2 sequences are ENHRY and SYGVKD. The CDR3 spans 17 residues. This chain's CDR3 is CAISESWEGQSTDTQYF. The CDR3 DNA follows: TGTGCCATCAGTGAGTCTTGGGAAGGACAGAGCACAGATACGCAGTATTTT.

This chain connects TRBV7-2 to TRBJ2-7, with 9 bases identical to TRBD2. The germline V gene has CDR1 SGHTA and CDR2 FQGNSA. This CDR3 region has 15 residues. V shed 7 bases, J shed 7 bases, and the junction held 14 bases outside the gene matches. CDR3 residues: CASTLSGGRYNEQYF. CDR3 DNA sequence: TGTGCCAGCACTCTAAGCGGGGGGCGATACAATGAGCAGTACTTC.

CDR3 bases: TGTGCCAGCAGTTCCCCAGGATACGAGCAGTACGTC. Amino acid sequence: CASSSPGYEQYV. V and J are TRBV28 and TRBJ2-7; D is unclear. Per germline, CDR1 MDHEN and CDR2 SYDVKM. CDR3 length: 12 residues. The V end was cut by 4 bases, the J end by 4 bases, with 8 bases between.

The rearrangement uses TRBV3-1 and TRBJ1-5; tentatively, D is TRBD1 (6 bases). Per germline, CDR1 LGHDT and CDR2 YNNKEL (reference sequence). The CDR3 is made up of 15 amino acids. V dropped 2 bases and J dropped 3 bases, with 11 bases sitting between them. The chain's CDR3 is CASSQRAGDNQPQHF. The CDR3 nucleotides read TGTGCCAGCAGCCAAAGGGCAGGGGACAATCAGCCCCAGCATTTT.

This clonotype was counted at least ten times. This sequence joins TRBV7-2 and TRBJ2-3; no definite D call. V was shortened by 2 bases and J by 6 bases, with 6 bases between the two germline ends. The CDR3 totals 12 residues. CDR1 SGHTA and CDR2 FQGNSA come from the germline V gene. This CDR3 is CASSLWVDTQYF. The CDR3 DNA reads TGTGCCAGCAGCTTATGGGTCGATACGCAGTATTTT.

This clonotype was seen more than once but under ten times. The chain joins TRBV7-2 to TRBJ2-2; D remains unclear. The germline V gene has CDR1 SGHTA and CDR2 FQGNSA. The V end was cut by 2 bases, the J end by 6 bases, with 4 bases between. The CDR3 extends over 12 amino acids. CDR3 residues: CASSLSPGELFF. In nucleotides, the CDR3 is TGTGCCAGCAGCTTAAGTCCCGGGGAGCTGTTTTTT.

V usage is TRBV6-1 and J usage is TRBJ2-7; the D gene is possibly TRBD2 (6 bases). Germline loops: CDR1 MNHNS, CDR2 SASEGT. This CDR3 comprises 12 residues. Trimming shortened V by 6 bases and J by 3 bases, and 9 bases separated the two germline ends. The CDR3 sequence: CASREGVYEQYF. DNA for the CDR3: TGTGCCAGCAGGGAGGGCGTCTACGAGCAGTACTTC.

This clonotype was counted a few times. CDR3 sequence reads: CASSRLGVYGYTF. CDR3 sequence (DNA): TGTGCCAGCAGTCGCCTCGGAGTCTATGGCTACACCTTC. This sequence joins TRBV27 and TRBJ1-2; D gene ambiguous. This CDR3 has 13 amino acids. Per the germline V gene, CDR1 is MNHEY and CDR2 is SMNVEV (reference sequence). The ends were cut back, 5 bases at V and 4 bases at J, with 11 bases in the middle.